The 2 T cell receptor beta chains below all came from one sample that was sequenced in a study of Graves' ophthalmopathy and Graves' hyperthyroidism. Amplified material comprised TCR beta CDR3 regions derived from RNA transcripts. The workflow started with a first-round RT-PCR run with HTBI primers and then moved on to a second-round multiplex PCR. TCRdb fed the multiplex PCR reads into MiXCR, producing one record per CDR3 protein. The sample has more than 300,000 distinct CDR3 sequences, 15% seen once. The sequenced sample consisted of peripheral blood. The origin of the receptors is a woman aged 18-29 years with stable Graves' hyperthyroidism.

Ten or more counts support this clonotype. CDR3 DNA: TGTGCCAGCAACGTCCGGGACTCCTTAGCCGGGGAGCTGTTTTTT. Translated: CASNVRDSLAGELFF. The rearrangement links TRBV27 to TRBJ2-2; D perhaps matches TRBD2 (6 bases). CDR1 and CDR2 from the germline V gene are MNHEY and SMNVEV (reference sequence). V lost 7 bases to trimming and J lost 6 bases, with 18 bases between them. The CDR3 contains 15 residues.

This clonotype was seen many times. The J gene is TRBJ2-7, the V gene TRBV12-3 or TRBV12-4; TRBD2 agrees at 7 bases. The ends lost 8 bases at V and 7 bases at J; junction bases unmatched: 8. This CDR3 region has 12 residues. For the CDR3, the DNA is TGTGCCAGCTCTGGGGGGGGGAGTGAGCAGTACTTC. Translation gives CASSGGGSEQYF.